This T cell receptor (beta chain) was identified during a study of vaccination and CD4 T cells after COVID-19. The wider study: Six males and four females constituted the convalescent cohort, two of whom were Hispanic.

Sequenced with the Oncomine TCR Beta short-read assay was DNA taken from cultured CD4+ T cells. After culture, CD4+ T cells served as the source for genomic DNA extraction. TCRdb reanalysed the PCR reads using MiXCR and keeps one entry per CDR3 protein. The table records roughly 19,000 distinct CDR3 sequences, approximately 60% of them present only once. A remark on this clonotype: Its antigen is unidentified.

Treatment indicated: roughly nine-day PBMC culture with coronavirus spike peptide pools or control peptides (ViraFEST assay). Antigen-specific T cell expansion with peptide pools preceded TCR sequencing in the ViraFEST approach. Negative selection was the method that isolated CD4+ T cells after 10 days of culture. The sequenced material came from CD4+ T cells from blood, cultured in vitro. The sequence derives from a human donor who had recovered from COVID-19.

CDR3 region: CASSHLTGVTYEQYF. CDR3 coding DNA: TGTGCCAGCTCGCATTTGACAGGGGTAACCTACGAGCAGTACTTC. The chain combines TRBV7-9 with TRBJ2-7; the match to TRBD1 covers 8 bases. J lost 2 bases, V lost 8 bases, and 11 bases had no gene match. In germline, CDR1 is SEHNR, CDR2 FQNEAQ (reference sequence). This CDR3 contains 15 residues. The entire variable domain, with the rest obtained from reference TRBV7-9 and TRBJ2-7, is as follows: DTGVSQNPRHKITKRGQNVTFRCDPISEHNRLYWYRQTLGQGPEFLTYFQNEAQLEKSRLLSDRFSAERPKGSFSTLEIQRTEQGDSAMYLCASSHLTGVTYEQYFGPGTRLTVT.